The 14 T cell receptor beta chains below come from one sample, sequenced in a study of T-cell memory formation after mild COVID-19. TCRdb re-called the 5' RACE reads with MiXCR, one entry per CDR3 protein. This sample has about 470,000 distinct CDR3 sequences, with around 25% found just once. Sequenced input: PBMCs or a T cell subset sorted from them (not recorded which). These receptors were taken from an adult woman who had mild COVID-19 (a few samples of this study predate the infection). Cell type and time point are not known.

This clonotype was found a few times. This sequence joins TRBV12-3 or TRBV12-4 and TRBJ2-1; 7 bases agree with TRBD2. The CDR3 has 14 residues. The V and J ends lost 6 bases and 3 bases, in that order; junction bases with no gene match: 5. The CDR3 DNA follows: TGTGCCAGCAGGAGACTAGCACTCTACAATGAGCAGTTCTTC. Protein sequence: CASRRLALYNEQFF.

This clonotype was observed a handful of times. The chain has TRBV4-2 and TRBJ2-1; 12 bases match TRBD2. The V gene end was trimmed by 4 bases and the J gene end by 4 bases; junction bases not matched to a gene: 5. This CDR3 has 16 amino acids. Germline V gene data show CDR1 as LGHNA and CDR2 as YNFKEQ. The CDR3 sequence: CASSRETSGGYNEQFF. Written as DNA, the CDR3 is TGTGCCAGCAGCCGAGAGACTAGCGGGGGATACAATGAGCAGTTCTTC.

This clonotype appeared a few times. The chain joins TRBV12-3 or TRBV12-4 to TRBJ2-5; D is unresolved. With 3 bases removed from V and 13 bases from J, the gap between germline ends came to 18 bases. This CDR3 spans 13 amino acids. CDR3 residues: CASSLGRLGMGYF. The CDR3 DNA reads as TGTGCCAGCAGTTTGGGCAGATTGGGGATGGGGTACTTC.

V usage is TRBV18 and J usage is TRBJ2-1; 12 bases are a match to TRBD1. The V gene end was trimmed by 6 bases and the J gene end by 9 bases; junction bases not matched to a gene: 9. Germline CDR1 and CDR2: KGHSH and LQKENI. CDR3 size: 15 residues. CDR3 in amino acids: CASSPGQGAFIEQFF. CDR3 nucleotide sequence: TGTGCCAGCTCCCCGGGACAGGGGGCATTTATTGAGCAGTTCTTC.

This chain uses TRBV4-1 with TRBJ2-2, with D unclear. The CDR3 runs to 16 residues. V was cut by 0 bases and J by 4 bases, with 12 bases left in between. The germline gives CDR1 MGHRA, CDR2 YSYEKL. CDR3 DNA: TGCGCCAGCAGCCAAGACGTGGCGAGAAGCACCGGGGAGCTGTTTTTT. Its translation: CASSQDVARSTGELFF.

This clonotype was recorded at least ten times. As DNA, the CDR3 is TGCAGCGTTGAGGAAGGGGAAACCTACGAGCAGTACTTC. Translated, it gives CSVEEGETYEQYF. The chain carries TRBV29-1 and TRBJ2-7, with D possibly TRBD1 on 5 matching bases. Germline V gene sequence: CDR1 SQVTM, CDR2 ANQGSEA. This CDR3 has 13 residues. Trimming took 3 bases from V and 2 from J, leaving 11 bases between them.

The rearrangement uses TRBV4-3 and TRBJ1-2; maybe TRBD1 (6 bases). Trimming shortened V by 3 bases and J by 6 bases, and 17 bases separated the two germline ends. This CDR3 region has 15 residues. The V gene's germline CDR1 is LGHNA and CDR2 YSLEER. The CDR3 bases are TGCGCCAGCAGCCATAGAGACAGGTCGGATAATGGCTACACCTTC. Its protein is CASSHRDRSDNGYTF.

This clonotype has a handful of counts. The chain has TRBV5-1 and TRBJ2-7; D gene ambiguous. Germline CDR1 and CDR2: SGHRS and YFSETQ. Trimming shortened V by 2 bases and J by 2 bases, and 11 bases separated the two germline ends. The CDR3 has 14 amino acids. This chain's CDR3 is CASSFGQTTYEQYF. The CDR3 coding sequence is TGCGCCAGCAGCTTCGGGCAGACCACCTACGAGCAGTACTTC.

This clonotype was seen only a few times. V and J are TRBV5-1 and TRBJ1-2; 12 nucleotides match TRBD1. The CDR3 consists of 18 residues. Germline V CDR1 and CDR2: SGHRS, YFSETQ. V dropped 0 bases and J dropped 4; count of bases not matched to a gene: 10. In DNA, the CDR3 is TGCGCCAGCAGCTTGGCCCCACCCGGGACAGGGGGCATCTATGGCTACACCTTC. As protein: CASSLAPPGTGGIYGYTF.

This clonotype was seen a few times. This rearrangement joins TRBV7-9 to TRBJ2-3, with 8 bases fitting TRBD2. Losses at the gene ends were 5 bases for V and 2 bases for J; bases not matched to a gene: 6. The CDR3 covers 15 residues. The germline V gene has CDR1 SEHNR and CDR2 FQNEAQ (reference sequence). For the CDR3, the DNA is TGTGCCAGCAGCCCAGGACTAGCATACACAGATACGCAGTATTTT. It yields the protein CASSPGLAYTDTQYF. The whole variable domain, remainder taken from reference TRBV7-9 and TRBJ2-3, is DTGVSQNPRHKITKRGQNVTFRCDPISEHNRLYWYRQTLGQGPEFLTYFQNEAQLEKSRLLSDRFSAERPKGSFSTLEIQRTEQGDSAMYLCASSPGLAYTDTQYFGPGTRLTVL.

V usage is TRBV7-9 and J usage is TRBJ2-1; perhaps D is TRBD1 or TRBD2 (5 bases each). This CDR3 is built from 16 residues. Trimming left V 5 bases short and J 0 bases short, with 14 bases between. CDR1 is SEHNR and CDR2 is FQNEAQ in the germline V gene (reference sequence). The CDR3 DNA reads as TGTGCCAGCAGCCCTGGGACGGGGAGCTCCTACAATGAGCAGTTCTTC. This codes for CASSPGTGSSYNEQFF.

The chain uses TRBV10-3 and TRBJ1-6; TRBD1 matches 9 bases. The CDR3 extends over 14 amino acids. V lost 2 bases and J lost 10; bases outside the gene matches: 3. Looked up from germline, CDR1 is ENHRY and CDR2 is SYGVKD. The CDR3 nucleotides read TGTGCCATCAGTGAGGAGACAGGGGGATCACCCCTCCACTTT. Residues: CAISEETGGSPLHF.

This clonotype has a count of ten or more. This rearrangement joins TRBV7-2 to TRBJ2-7; TRBD1 matches 8 bases. Germline-derived CDR1 and CDR2 are SGHTA and FQGNSA. This CDR3 region has 13 residues. V lost 5 bases, J lost 6 bases, and 6 bases stayed unmatched. This chain's CDR3 is CASSRDRGSEQYF. The DNA of the CDR3 is TGTGCCAGCAGCAGAGACAGGGGAAGCGAGCAGTACTTC. Together with reference TRBV7-2 and TRBJ2-7, the CDR3 gives the full variable domain: GAGVSQSPSNKVTEKGKDVELRCDPISGHTALYWYRQSLGQGLEFLIYFQGNSAPDKSGLPSDRFSAERTGGSVSTLTIQRTQQEDSAVYLCASSRDRGSEQYFGPGTRLTVT.

V is TRBV29-1 and J is TRBJ2-4; D unresolved. The CDR3 length is 13 residues. The V end lost 5 bases, the J end lost 7 bases, and 15 bases lay between the germline ends. Germline V gives CDR1 SQVTM, CDR2 ANQGSEA. CDR3 nucleotide sequence: TGCAGCGTTTTTTATGGCACGCTGAACATTCAGTACTTC. Its translation: CSVFYGTLNIQYF.